This T cell receptor (beta chain) comes out of a study of OX40 agonist ivuxolimab in advanced cancers. This clone showed up just a few times. Trimming took off 6 bases at V and 5 bases at J, with 8 bases between the two ends. Looked up from germline, CDR1 is MNHNY and CDR2 is SVGAGI (reference sequence). The CDR3 length is 12 residues. The table came from immunoSEQ multiplex PCR; TCRdb's copy has only in-frame clones and leaves some out. The sample carries around 100,000 clones, 85% to 90% recorded once. The sample was CD4+ or CD8+ T cells sorted from blood, taken in a trial of the OX40 agonist ivuxolimab. The TCR was taken from an adult with an advanced solid tumor such as melanoma, head and neck, liver or kidney cancer. The V call is TRBV6-6, the J call TRBJ1-3; no clear D gene. The CDR3 bases are TGTGCCAGCAGCCGTCCTAGAAACACCATATATTTT. As protein: CASSRPRNTIYF.